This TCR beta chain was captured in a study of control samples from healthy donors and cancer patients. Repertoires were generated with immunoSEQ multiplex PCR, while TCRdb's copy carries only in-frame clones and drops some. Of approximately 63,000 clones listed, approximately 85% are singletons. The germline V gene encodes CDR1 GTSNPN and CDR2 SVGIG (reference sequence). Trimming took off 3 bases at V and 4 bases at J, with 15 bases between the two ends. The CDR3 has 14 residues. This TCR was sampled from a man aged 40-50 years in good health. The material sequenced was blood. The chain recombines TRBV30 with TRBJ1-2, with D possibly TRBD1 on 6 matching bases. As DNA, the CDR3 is TGTGCCTGGAGCCAGGGTGGCAGGGGCTATGGCTACACCTTC. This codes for CAWSQGGRGYGYTF.